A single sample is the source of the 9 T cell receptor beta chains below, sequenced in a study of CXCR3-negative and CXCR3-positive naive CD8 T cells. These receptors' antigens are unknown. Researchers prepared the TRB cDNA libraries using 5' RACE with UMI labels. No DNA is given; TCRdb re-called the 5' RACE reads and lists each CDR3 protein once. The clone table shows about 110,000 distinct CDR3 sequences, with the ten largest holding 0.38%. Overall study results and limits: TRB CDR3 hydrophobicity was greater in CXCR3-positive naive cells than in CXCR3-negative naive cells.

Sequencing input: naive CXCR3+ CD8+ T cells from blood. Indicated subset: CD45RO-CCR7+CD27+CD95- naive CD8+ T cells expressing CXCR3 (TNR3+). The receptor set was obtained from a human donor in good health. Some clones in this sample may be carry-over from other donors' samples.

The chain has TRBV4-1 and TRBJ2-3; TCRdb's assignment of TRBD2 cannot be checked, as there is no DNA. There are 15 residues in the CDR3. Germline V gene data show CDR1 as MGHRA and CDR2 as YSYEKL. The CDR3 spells CASSQVERETDTQYF.

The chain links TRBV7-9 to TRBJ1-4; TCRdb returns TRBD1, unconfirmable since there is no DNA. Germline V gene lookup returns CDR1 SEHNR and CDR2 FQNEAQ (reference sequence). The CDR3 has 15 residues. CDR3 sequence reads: CASSTRQGLEEKLFF.

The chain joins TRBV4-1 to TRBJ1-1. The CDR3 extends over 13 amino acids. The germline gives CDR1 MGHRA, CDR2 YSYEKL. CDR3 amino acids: CASSQGQNTEAFF.

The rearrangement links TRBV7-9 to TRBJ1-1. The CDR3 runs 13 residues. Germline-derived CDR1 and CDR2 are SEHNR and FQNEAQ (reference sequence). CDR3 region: CASSPAGFREFFF.

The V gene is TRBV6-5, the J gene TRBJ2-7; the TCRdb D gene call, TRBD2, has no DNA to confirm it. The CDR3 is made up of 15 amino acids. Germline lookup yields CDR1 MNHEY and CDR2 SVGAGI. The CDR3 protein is CASSTGTSGVYEQYF.

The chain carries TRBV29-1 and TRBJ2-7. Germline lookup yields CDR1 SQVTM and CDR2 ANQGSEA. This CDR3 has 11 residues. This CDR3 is CSVEDTYEQYF.

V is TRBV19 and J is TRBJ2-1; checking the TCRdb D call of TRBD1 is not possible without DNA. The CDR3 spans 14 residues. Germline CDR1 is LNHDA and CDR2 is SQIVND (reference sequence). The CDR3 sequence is CASSHPGQVNEQFF. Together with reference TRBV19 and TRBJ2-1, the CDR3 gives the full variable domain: DGGITQSPKYLFRKEGQNVTLSCEQNLNHDAMYWYRQDPGQGLRLIYYSQIVNDFQKGDIAEGYSVSREKKESFPLTVTSAQKNPTAFYLCASSHPGQVNEQFFGPGTRLTVL.

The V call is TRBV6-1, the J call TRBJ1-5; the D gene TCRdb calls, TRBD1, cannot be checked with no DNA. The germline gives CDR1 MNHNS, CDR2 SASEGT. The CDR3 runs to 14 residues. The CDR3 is CASSGAGGNQPQHF.

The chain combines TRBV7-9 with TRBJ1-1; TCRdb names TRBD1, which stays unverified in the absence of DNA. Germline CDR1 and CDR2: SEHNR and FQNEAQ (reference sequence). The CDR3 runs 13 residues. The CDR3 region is CASSPTGGYEAFF.